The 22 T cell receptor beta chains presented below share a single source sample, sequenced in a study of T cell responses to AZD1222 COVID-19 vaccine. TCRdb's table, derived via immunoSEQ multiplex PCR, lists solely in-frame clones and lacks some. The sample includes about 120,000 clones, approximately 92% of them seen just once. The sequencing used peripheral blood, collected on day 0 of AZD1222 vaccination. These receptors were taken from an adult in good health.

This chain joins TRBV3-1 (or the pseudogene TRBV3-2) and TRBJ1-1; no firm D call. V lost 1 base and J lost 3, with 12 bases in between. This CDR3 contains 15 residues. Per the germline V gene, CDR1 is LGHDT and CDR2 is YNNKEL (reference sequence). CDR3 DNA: TGTGCCAGCAGCCAAGGGGTCGGTGGGTACACTGAAGCTTTCTTT. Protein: CASSQGVGGYTEAFF.

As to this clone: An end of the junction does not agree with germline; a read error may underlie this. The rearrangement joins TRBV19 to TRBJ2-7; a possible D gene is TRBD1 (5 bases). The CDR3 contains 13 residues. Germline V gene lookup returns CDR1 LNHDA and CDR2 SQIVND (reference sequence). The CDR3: CARSKGVRYPQYF. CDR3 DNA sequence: TGTGCCCGTAGCAAAGGGGTCCGCTACCCGCAGTACTTC.

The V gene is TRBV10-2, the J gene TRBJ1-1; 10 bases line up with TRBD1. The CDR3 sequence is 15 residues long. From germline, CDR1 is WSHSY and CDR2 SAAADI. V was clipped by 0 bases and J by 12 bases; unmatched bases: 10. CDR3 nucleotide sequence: TGCGCCAGCAGTGAGTCGTCGTGGGGACAGGGGCCTCCTTTCTTT. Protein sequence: CASSESSWGQGPPFF.

CDR3 in amino acids: CASSPSPGNTIYF. As DNA, the CDR3 is TGCGCCAGCAGCCCCAGCCCCGGAAACACCATATATTTT. The rearrangement joins TRBV4-3 to TRBJ1-3; D is unclear. The CDR3 runs 13 residues. The germline CDR1 and CDR2 sequences are LGHNA and YSLEER. Between the trimmed V and J ends, which lost 4 bases and 4 bases, there was a span of 8 bases.

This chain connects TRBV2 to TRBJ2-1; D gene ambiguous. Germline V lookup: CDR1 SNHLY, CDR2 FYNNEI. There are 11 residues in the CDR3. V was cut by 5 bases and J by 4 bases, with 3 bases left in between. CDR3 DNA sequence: TGTGCCAGCAGTTCGTACAATGAGCAGTTCTTC. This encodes CASSSYNEQFF.

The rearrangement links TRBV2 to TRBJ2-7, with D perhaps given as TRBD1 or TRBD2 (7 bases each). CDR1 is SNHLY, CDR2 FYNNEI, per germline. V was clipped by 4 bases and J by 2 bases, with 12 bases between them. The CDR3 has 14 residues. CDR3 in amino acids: CASSARGGTYEQYF. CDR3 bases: TGTGCCAGCAGTGCCAGGGGGGGGACCTACGAGCAGTACTTC. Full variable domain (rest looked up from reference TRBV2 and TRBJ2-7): EPEVTQTPSHQVTQMGQEVILRCVPISNHLYFYWYRQILGQKVEFLVSFYNNEISEKSEIFDDQFSVERPDGSNFTLKIRSTKLEDSAMYFCASSARGGTYEQYFGPGTRLTVT.

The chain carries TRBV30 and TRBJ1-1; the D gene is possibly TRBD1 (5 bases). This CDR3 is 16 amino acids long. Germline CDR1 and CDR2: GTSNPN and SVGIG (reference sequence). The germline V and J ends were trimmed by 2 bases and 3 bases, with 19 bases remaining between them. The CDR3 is CAWSRGWGPGYTEAFF. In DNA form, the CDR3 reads TGTGCCTGGAGTAGAGGTTGGGGACCCGGCTACACTGAAGCTTTCTTT.

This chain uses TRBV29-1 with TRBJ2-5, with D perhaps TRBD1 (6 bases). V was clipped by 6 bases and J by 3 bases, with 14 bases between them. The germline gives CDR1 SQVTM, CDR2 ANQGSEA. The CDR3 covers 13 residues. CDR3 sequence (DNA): TGCAGCGTCGGCCGGGACACCAAAGAGACCCAGTACTTC. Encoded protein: CSVGRDTKETQYF.

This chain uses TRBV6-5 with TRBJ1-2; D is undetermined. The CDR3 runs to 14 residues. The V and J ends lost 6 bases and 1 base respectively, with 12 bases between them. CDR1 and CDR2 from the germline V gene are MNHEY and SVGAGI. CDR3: CASSRDPNNYGYTF. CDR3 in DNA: TGTGCCAGCAGCCGAGATCCGAATAACTATGGCTACACCTTC.

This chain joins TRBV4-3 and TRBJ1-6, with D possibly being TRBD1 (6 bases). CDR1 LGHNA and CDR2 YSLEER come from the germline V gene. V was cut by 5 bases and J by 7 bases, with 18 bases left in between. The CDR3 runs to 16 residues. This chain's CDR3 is CASSEGGASRNSPLHF. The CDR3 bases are TGCGCCAGCAGCGAGGGGGGAGCCTCCAGGAATTCACCCCTCCACTTT.

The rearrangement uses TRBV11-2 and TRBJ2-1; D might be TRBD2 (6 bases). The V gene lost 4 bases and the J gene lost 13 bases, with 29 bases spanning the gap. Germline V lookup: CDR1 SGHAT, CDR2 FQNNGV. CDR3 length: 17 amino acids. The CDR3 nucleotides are TGTGCCAGCAGCTCTATCGCCGGGAGCCGAGGGGACCTGAACCAGTTCTTC. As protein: CASSSIAGSRGDLNQFF.

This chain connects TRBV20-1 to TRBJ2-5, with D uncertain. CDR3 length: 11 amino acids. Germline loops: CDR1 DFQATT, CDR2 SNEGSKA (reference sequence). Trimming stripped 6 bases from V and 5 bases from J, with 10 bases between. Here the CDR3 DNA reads TGCAGTGCAACGGGTGGGGAGACCCAGTACTTC. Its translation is CSATGGETQYF.

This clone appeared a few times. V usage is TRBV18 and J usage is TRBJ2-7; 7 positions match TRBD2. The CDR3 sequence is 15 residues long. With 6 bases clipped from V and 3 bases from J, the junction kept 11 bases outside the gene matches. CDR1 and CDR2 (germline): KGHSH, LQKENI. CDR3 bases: TGTGCCAGCTCTCCCCCAGCGGGGTTGTTCTACGAGCAGTACTTC. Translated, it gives CASSPPAGLFYEQYF.

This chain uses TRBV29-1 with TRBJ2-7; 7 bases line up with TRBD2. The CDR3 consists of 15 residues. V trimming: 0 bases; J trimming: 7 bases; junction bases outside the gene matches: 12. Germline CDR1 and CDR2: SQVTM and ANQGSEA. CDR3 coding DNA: TGCAGCGTTGAAGAGGGTGACTCCGGGGGGAGGGAGCAGTACTTC. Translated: CSVEEGDSGGREQYF.

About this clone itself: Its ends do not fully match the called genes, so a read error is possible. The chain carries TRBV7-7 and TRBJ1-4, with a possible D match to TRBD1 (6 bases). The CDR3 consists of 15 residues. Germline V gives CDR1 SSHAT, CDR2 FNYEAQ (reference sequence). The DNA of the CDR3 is TGTGCTAGCAGCTTAGGCAGGGGCCAGAATGAAAAACTGTTTTTT. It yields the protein CASSLGRGQNEKLFF.

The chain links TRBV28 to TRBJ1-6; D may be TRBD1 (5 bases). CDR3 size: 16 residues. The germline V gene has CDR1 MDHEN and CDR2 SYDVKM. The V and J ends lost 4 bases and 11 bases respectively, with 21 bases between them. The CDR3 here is CASSSPLDSQTPPLHF. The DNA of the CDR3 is TGTGCCAGCAGTTCGCCACTTGACAGCCAGACCCCACCCCTCCACTTT.

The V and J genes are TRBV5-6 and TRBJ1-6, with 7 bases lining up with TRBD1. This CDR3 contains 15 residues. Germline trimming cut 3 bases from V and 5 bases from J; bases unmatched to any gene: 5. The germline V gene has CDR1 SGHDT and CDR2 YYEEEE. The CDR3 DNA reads TGTGCCAGCAGCTCTGTTGACAGGGATAATTCACCCCTCCACTTT. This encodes CASSSVDRDNSPLHF.

CDR3 sequence reads: CASSVSGGTEQYF. DNA for the CDR3: TGTGCCAGCAGTGTCTCAGGCGGCACCGAGCAGTACTTC. The chain joins TRBV2 to TRBJ2-7; no reliable D call. Per germline, CDR1 SNHLY and CDR2 FYNNEI. This CDR3 is 13 amino acids long. Deletions cut 4 bases from V and 6 bases from J, with 13 bases between.

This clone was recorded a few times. The CDR3 DNA reads TGCAGCGTTGAGGGGCCGGCCCGCCAAGGCGAGCAGTACTTC. This codes for CSVEGPARQGEQYF. This rearrangement joins TRBV29-1 to TRBJ2-7, with D perhaps matching TRBD1 (5 bases). Trimming shortened V by 3 bases and J by 6 bases, and 18 bases separated the two germline ends. From germline, CDR1 is SQVTM and CDR2 ANQGSEA. The CDR3 is 14 residues long.

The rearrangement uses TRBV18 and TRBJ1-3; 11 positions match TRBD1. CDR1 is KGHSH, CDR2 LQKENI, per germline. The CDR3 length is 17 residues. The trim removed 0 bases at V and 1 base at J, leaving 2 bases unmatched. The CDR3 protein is CASSPPGQGASGNTIYF. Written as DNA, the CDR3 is TGTGCCAGCTCACCACCTGGACAGGGGGCGTCTGGAAACACCATATATTTT.

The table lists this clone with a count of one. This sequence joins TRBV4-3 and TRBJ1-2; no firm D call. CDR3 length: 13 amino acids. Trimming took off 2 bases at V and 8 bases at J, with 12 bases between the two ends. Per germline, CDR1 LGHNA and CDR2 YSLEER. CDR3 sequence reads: CASSQLSGGGYTF. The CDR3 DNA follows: TGCGCCAGCAGCCAATTAAGCGGCGGCGGCTACACCTTC.

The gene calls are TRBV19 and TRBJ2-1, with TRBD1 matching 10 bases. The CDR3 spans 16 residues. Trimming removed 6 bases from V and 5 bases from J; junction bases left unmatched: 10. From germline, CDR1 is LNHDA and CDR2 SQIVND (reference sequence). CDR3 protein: CASRKTGTGAHNEQFF. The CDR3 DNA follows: TGTGCCAGTAGGAAGACCGGGACAGGGGCACACAATGAGCAGTTCTTC.